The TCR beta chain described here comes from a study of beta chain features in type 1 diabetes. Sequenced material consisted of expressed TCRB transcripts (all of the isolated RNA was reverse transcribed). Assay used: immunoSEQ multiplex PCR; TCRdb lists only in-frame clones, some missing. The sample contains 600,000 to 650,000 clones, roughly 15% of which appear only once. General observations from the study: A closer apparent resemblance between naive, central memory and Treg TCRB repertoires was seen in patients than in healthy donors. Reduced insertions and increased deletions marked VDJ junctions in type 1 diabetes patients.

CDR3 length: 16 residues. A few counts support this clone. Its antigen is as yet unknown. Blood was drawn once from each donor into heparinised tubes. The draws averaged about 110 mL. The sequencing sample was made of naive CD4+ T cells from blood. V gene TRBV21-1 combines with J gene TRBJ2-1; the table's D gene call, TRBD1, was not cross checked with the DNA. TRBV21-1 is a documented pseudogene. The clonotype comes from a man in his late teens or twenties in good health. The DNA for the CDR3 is TGTGCCAGCAGCAAAGGGACAATCTGCTCCTACAATGAGCAGTTCTTC. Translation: CASSKGTICSYNEQFF.